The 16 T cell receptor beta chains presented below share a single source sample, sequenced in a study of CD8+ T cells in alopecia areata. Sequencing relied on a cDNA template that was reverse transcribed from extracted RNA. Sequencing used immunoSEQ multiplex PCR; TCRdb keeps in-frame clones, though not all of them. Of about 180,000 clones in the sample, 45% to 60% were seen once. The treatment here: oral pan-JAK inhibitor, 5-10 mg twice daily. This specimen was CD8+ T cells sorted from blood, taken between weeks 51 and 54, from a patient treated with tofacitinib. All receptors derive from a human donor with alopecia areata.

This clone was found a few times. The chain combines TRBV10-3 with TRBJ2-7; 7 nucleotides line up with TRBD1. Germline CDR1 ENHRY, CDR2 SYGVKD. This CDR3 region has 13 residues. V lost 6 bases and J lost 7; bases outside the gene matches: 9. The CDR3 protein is CAIRQGSAVEQYF. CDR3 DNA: TGTGCCATCAGACAGGGGTCGGCCGTTGAGCAGTACTTC.

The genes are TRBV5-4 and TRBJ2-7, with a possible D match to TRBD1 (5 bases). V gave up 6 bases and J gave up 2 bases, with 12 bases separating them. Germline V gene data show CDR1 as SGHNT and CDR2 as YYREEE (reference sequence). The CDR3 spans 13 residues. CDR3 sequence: CASMGHQTYEQYF. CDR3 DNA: TGTGCCAGCATGGGGCACCAAACCTACGAGCAGTACTTC.

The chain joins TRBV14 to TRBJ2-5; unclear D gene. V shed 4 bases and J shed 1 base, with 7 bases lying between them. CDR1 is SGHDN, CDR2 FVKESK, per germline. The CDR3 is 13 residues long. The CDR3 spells CASSRHPQETQYF. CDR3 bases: TGTGCCAGCAGCCGACACCCCCAAGAGACCCAGTACTTC.

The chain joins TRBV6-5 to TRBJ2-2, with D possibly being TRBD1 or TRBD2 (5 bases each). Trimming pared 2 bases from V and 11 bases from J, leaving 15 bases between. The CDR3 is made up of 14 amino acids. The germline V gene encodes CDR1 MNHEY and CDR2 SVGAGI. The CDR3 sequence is CASSYGLGPSELFF. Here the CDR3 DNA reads TGTGCCAGCAGTTACGGGCTGGGACCGAGTGAGCTGTTTTTT.

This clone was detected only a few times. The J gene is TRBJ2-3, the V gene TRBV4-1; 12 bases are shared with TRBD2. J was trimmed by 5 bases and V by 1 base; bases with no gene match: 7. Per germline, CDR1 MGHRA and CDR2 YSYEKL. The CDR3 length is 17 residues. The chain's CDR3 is CASSQGLAGGHGDTQYF. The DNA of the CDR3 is TGCGCCAGCAGCCAAGGGCTAGCGGGGGGGCATGGAGATACGCAGTATTTT.

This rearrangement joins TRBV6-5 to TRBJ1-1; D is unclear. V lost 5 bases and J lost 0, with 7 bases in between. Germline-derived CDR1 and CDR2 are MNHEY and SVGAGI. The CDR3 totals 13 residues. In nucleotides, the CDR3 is TGTGCCAGCAGTACCGTCCTGAACACTGAAGCTTTCTTT. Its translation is CASSTVLNTEAFF.

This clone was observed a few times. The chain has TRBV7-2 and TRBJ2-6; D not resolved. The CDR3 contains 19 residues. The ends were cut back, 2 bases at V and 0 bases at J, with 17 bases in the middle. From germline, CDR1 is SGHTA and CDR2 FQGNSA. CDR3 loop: CASSLSLAVLVSGANVLTF. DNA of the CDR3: TGTGCCAGCAGCTTATCGCTTGCGGTTTTGGTCTCTGGGGCCAACGTCCTGACTTTC.

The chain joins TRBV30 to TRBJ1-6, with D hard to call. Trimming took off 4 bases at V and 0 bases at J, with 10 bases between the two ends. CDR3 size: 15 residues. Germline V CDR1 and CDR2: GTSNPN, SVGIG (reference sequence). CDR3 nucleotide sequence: TGTGCCTGGACCGGGCTGAGCTCCTATAATTCACCCCTCCACTTT. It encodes CAWTGLSSYNSPLHF.

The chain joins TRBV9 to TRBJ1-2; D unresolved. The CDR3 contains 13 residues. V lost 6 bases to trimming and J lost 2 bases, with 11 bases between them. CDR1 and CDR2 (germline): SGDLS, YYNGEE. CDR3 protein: CASTLYGNYGYTF. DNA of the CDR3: TGTGCCAGCACCCTGTACGGAAACTATGGCTACACCTTC. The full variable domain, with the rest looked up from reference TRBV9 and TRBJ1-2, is DSGVTQTPKHLITATGQRVTLRCSPRSGDLSVYWYQQSLDQGLQFLIQYYNGEERAKGNILERFSAQQFPDLHSELNLSSLELGDSALYFCASTLYGNYGYTFGSGTRLTVV.

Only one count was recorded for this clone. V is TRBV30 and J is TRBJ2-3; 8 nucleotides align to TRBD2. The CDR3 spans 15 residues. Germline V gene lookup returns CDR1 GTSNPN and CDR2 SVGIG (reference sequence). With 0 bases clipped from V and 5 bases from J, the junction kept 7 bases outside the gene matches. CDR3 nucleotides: TGTGCCTGGAGTGTACGGGGGGGAATTATAGATACGCAGTATTTT. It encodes CAWSVRGGIIDTQYF.

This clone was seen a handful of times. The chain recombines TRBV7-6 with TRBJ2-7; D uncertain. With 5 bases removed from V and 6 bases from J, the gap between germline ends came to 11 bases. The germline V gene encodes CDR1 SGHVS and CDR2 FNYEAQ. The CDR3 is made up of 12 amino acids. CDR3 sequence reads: CASSPLGFEQYF. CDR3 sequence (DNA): TGTGCCAGCAGCCCCCTCGGGTTCGAGCAGTACTTC.

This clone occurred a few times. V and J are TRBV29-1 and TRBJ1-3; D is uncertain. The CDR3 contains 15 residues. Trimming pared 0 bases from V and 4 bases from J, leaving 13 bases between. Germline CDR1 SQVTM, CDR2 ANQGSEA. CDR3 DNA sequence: TGCAGCGTTGAAGATCAGGAAGGCCGGGGAAACACCATATATTTT. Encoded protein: CSVEDQEGRGNTIYF.

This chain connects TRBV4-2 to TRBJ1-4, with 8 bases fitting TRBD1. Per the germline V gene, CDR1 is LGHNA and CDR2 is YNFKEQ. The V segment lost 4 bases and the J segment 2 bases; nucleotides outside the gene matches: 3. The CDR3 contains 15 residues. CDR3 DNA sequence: TGTGCCAGCAGCCCACGGGACAGGACTAATGAAAAACTGTTTTTT. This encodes CASSPRDRTNEKLFF.

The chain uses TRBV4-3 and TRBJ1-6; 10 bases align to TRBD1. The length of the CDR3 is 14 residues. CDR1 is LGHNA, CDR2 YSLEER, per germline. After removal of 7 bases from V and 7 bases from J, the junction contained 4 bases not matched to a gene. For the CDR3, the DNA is TGCGCCAGCACTGAGACAGGGGGCAATTCACCCCTCCACTTT. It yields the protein CASTETGGNSPLHF.

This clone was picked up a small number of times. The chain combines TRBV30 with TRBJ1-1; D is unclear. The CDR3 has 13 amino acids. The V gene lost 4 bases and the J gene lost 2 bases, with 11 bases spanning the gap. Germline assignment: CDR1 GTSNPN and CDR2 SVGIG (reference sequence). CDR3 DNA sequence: TGTGCCTGGACTCAGATGGGAAACACTGAAGCTTTCTTT. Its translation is CAWTQMGNTEAFF.

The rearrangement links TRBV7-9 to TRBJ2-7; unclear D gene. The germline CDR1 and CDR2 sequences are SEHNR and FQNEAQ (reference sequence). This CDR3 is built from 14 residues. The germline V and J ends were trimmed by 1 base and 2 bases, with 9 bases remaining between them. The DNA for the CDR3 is TGTGCCAGCAGCTTAGTAGCCGGACCCTACGAGCAGTACTTC. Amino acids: CASSLVAGPYEQYF.